The 7 T cell receptor beta chains below come from one sample, sequenced in a study of identical twins. TCRdb called the 5' RACE reads again in MiXCR, with one record for every CDR3 protein. Of 350,000 or so distinct CDR3 sequences in the sample, about 12% are singletons; the top ten hold just over 7%. This sample also appeared in a second study, on yellow fever vaccine responses in identical twins.

Sequenced material: CD8+ T cells sorted from blood. The receptor source for this set is a woman aged 18-35 years in good health.

The chain links TRBV28 to TRBJ2-4; 8 bases align to TRBD1. The germline CDR1 and CDR2 sequences are MDHEN and SYDVKM. V trimming: 5 bases; J trimming: 2 bases; junction bases outside the gene matches: 11. CDR3 length: 17 residues. The CDR3 coding sequence is TGTGCCAGCAGTCCCCGCGGGGACAGGTACACCAAAAACATTCAGTACTTC. It encodes CASSPRGDRYTKNIQYF.

This clonotype has just a few counts. The V and J genes are TRBV6-5 and TRBJ2-7, with D perhaps given as TRBD1 or TRBD2 (5 bases each). This CDR3 contains 12 residues. V was cut by 7 bases and J by 12 bases, with 19 bases left in between. CDR1 MNHEY and CDR2 SVGAGI come from the germline V gene. Written as DNA, the CDR3 is TGTGCCAGCAACGAGGGCAGTGGCAGGGTGTACTTC. As protein: CASNEGSGRVYF.

The V gene is TRBV6-1, the J gene TRBJ2-1; the D is unclear. V gave up 3 bases and J gave up 0 bases, with 9 bases separating them. The CDR3 extends over 15 amino acids. Germline values: CDR1 MNHNS, CDR2 SASEGT. CDR3 sequence: CASSDLESSYNEQFF. Here the CDR3 DNA reads TGTGCCAGCAGTGATTTGGAAAGCTCCTACAATGAGCAGTTCTTC.

This chain joins TRBV29-1 and TRBJ2-1, with TRBD1 identical over 9 bases. The CDR3 spans 18 residues. The germline gives CDR1 SQVTM, CDR2 ANQGSEA. V gave up 0 bases and J gave up 8 bases; unmatched junction bases: 17. The CDR3 region is CSVEDPTDGTGIVDEQFF. Here the CDR3 DNA reads TGCAGCGTTGAAGACCCCACCGACGGGACAGGGATAGTGGATGAGCAGTTCTTC.

A few counts support this clonotype. The J gene is TRBJ2-3, the V gene TRBV7-6; TRBD2 matches 10 bases. V lost 10 bases, J lost 8 bases, and 9 bases stayed unmatched. Germline values: CDR1 SGHVS, CDR2 FNYEAQ. The length of the CDR3 is 13 residues. The CDR3 protein is CATSLAGEGTQYF. The CDR3 DNA is TGTGCCACCTCGCTAGCGGGAGAGGGTACGCAGTATTTT.

V and J are TRBV6-5 and TRBJ1-1; D is undetermined. The CDR3 runs to 13 residues. The V end was cut by 2 bases, the J end by 4 bases, with 8 bases between. Germline CDR1 reads MNHEY; CDR2 reads SVGAGI. The DNA for the CDR3 is TGTGCCAGCAGTTACGGGGAAGCCACTGAAGCTTTCTTT. Translation gives CASSYGEATEAFF.

This clonotype has at least ten counts. This chain connects TRBV29-1 to TRBJ1-2; a possible D gene is TRBD1 (5 bases). This CDR3 region has 12 residues. The V gene's germline CDR1 is SQVTM and CDR2 ANQGSEA. Trimming took 1 base from V and 2 from J, leaving 5 bases between them. CDR3 nucleotide sequence: TGCAGCGTTGAAGGGGACAACTATGGCTACACCTTC. Protein sequence: CSVEGDNYGYTF.